This T cell receptor (beta chain) was captured by sequencing in a study of T cells after yellow fever vaccination. TCRdb fed the 5' RACE reads into MiXCR, producing one record per CDR3 protein. The data contain 96,000 or so distinct CDR3 sequences, 8.9% of them singletons. The CDR3 covers 12 residues. This clonotype was counted ten times or more. Sample: CD8+ T cells not binding an NS4B(214-222) dextramer, sorted from PBMCs, taken around 15 days after the first yellow fever vaccination. V usage is TRBV21-1 and J usage is TRBJ2-2. TRBV21-1 is a listed pseudogene. The source is a young man who received the YFV17D yellow fever vaccine. CDR3 in DNA: TGTGCCAGCAGCAAAGCAGGCGGGGAGCTGTTTTTT. Its protein product is CASSKAGGELFF.